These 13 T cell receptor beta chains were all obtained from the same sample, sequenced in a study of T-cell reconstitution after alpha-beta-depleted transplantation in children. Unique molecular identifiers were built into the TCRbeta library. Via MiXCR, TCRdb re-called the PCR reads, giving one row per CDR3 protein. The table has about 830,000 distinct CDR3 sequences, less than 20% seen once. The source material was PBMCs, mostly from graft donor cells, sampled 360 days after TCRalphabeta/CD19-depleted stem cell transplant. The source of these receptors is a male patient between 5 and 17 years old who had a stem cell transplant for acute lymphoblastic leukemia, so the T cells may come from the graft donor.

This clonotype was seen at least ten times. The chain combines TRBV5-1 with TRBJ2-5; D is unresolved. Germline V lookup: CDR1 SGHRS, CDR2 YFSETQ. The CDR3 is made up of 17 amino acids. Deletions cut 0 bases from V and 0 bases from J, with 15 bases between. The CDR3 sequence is CASSLGRALLYQETQYF. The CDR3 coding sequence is TGCGCCAGCAGCTTGGGCCGGGCCTTATTGTACCAAGAGACCCAGTACTTC. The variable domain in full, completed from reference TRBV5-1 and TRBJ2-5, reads KAGVTQTPRYLIKTRGQQVTLSCSPISGHRSVSWYQQTPGQGLQFLFEYFSETQRNKGNFPGRFSGRQFSNSRSEMNVSTLELGDSALYLCASSLGRALLYQETQYFGPGTRLLVL.

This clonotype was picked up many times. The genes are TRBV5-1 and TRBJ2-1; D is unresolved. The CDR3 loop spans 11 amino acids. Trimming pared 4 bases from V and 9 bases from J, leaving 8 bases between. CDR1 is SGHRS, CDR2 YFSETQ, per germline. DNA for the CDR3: TGCGCCAGCAGCCAGAACGGTGAGCAGTTCTTC. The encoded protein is CASSQNGEQFF. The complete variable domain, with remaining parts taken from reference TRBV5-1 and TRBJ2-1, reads KAGVTQTPRYLIKTRGQQVTLSCSPISGHRSVSWYQQTPGQGLQFLFEYFSETQRNKGNFPGRFSGRQFSNSRSEMNVSTLELGDSALYLCASSQNGEQFFGPGTRLTVL.

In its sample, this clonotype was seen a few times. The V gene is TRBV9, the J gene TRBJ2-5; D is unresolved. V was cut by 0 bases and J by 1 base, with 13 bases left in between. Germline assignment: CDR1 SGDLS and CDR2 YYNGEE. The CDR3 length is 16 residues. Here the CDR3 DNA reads TGTGCCAGCAGCGTAGTCCTCGCAGGCATCCAAGAGACCCAGTACTTC. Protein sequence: CASSVVLAGIQETQYF.

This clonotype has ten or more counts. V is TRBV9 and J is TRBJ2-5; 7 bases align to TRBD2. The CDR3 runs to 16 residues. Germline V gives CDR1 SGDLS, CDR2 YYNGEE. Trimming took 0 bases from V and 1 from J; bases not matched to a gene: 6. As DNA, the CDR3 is TGTGCCAGCAGCGTAGTGGCTAGCGGAGGCCAAGAGACCCAGTACTTC. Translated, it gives CASSVVASGGQETQYF.

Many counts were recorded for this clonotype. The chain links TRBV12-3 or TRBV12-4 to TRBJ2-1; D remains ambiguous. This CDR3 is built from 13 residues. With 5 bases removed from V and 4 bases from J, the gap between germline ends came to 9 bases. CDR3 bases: TGTGCCAGCAGTCCCGGGCCATACAATGAGCAGTTCTTC. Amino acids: CASSPGPYNEQFF.

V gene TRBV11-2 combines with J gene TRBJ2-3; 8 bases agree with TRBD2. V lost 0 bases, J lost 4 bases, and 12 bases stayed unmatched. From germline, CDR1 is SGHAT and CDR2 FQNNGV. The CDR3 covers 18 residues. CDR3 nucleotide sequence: TGTGCCAGCAGCTTAGAGCTAGCGGGTCCATGGGGCCCAGATACGCAGTATTTT. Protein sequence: CASSLELAGPWGPDTQYF.

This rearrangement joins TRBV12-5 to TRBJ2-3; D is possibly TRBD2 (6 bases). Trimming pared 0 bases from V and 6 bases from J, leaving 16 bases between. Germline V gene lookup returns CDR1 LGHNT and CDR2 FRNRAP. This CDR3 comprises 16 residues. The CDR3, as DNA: TGTGCTAGTGGTTTGGTACTGGGGAGGATTTTGGATACGCAGTATTTT. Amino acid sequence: CASGLVLGRILDTQYF.

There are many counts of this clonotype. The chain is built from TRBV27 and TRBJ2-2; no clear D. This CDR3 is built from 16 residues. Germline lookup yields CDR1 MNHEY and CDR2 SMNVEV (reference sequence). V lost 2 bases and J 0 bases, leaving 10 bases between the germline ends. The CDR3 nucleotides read TGTGCCAGCAGTTTAGTAGCTTACGCGAACACCGGGGAGCTGTTTTTT. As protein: CASSLVAYANTGELFF.

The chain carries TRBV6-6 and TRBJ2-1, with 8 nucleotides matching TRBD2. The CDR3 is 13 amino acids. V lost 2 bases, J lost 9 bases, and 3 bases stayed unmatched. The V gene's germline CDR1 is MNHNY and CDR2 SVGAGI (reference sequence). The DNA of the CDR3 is TGTGCCAGCAGTTACAGGGGGACTAGTGAGCAGTTCTTC. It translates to CASSYRGTSEQFF.

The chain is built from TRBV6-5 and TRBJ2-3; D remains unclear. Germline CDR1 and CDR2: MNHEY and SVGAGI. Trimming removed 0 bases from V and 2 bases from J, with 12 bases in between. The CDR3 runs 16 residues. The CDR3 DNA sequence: TGTGCCAGCAGTTACTCGAGGTCAGATAACACAGATACGCAGTATTTT. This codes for CASSYSRSDNTDTQYF.

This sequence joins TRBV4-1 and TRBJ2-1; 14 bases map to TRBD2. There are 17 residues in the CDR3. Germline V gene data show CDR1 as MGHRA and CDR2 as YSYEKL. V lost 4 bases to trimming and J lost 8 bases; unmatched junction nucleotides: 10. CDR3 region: CASSRRGLAGGKDEQFF. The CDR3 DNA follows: TGCGCCAGCAGCCGGAGAGGACTAGCGGGAGGAAAAGATGAGCAGTTCTTC.

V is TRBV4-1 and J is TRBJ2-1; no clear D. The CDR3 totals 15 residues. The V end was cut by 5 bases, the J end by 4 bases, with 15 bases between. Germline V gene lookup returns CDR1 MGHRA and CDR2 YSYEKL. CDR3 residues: CASSSLGLKYNEQFF. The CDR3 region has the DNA TGCGCCAGCAGCAGCCTCGGGCTGAAGTACAATGAGCAGTTCTTC.

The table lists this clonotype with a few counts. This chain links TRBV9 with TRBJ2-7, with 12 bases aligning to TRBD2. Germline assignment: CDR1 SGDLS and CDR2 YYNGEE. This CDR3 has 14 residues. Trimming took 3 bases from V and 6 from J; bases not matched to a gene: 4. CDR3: CASSARLAGVEQYF. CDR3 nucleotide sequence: TGTGCCAGCAGCGCTCGACTAGCGGGAGTCGAGCAGTACTTC. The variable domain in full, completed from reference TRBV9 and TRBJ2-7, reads DSGVTQTPKHLITATGQRVTLRCSPRSGDLSVYWYQQSLDQGLQFLIQYYNGEERAKGNILERFSAQQFPDLHSELNLSSLELGDSALYFCASSARLAGVEQYFGPGTRLTVT.